The rows below give T cell receptor beta chains drawn from one sample of a study of PD-1 blockade in classical Hodgkin lymphoma. Repertoires were generated with immunoSEQ multiplex PCR, while TCRdb's copy carries only in-frame clones and drops some. The sample comprises tens of thousands of clones, around four fifths of which are singletons, and approximately 12% rests with the top ten. The source was peripheral blood mononuclear cells (PBMCs), collected before the fourth cycle of nivolumab. The receptor source for this set is a human donor with classical Hodgkin lymphoma. CDR3s include the opening cysteine and the closing phenylalanine or tryptophan. The D gene is left open where the match is weak. Size values are once, few and many counts, or a class for expanded clones, and some rows have none.

>TRBJ1-1|TRBV5-1|.|.
TGCGCCAGCAGCCCACTAGAATCGTGGAGCACTGAAGCTTTCTTT
CASSPLESWSTEAFF
>TRBJ2-7|TRBV5-1|.|TRBD2
TGCGCCAGCAGCAAGGGACTAGCGGGAGACACCTACGAGCAGTACTTC
CASSKGLAGDTYEQYF
>TRBJ2-3|TRBV19|.|.
TGTGCCAGTAGTATCGCCCCGGGGGATACGCAGTATTTT
CASSIAPGDTQYF
>TRBJ2-5|TRBV19|.|TRBD2
TGTGCCAGTAGTATACGACTAGCGGAGAGGGGAGAGACCCAGTACTTC
CASSIRLAERGETQYF
>TRBJ2-1|TRBV19|.|TRBD2
TGTGCCAGTAGTGGGCTCCGGGCTAGCGGAGGCCACAATGAGCAGTTCTTC
CASSGLRASGGHNEQFF
>TRBJ2-7|TRBV29-1|.|TRBD2
TGCAGCGTTGAGACTAGCGTTGGTGCCAAGTACGAGCAGTACTTC
CSVETSVGAKYEQYF
>TRBJ2-5|TRBV2|.|TRBD2
TGTGCCAGCAGTCCCGGACTAGCGGGAGCTGAGACCCAGTACTTC
CASSPGLAGAETQYF
>TRBJ1-5|TRBV28|.|.
TGTGCCAGCAGTGAGACTCGTCCCCAGCATTTT
CASSETRPQHF
>TRBJ1-5|TRBV9|.|.
TGTGCCAGCGGCCGAGGAATCAATCAGCCCCAGCATTTT
CASGRGINQPQHF
>TRBJ2-7|TRBV2|.|.
TGTGCCAGCAGTGAACAGGGACTTCCCTACGAGCAGTACTTC
CASSEQGLPYEQYF
>TRBJ2-7|TRBV29-1|.|.
TGCAGCGCTAGACCGGGAGTGGTCCCCCACGAGCAGTACTTC
CSARPGVVPHEQYF
>TRBJ2-7|TRBV7-8|.|.
TGTGCCAGCAGCCTGGACGGACGCTACGAGCAGTACTTC
CASSLDGRYEQYF
>TRBJ1-6|TRBV4-2|.|.
TGTGCCAGCAGCCCCAGGACGGGGAATTCACCCCTCCACTTT
CASSPRTGNSPLHF
>TRBJ1-4|TRBV7-9|.|TRBD1
TGTGCCAGCAGCTTAGGGGACAGGGGAGCAACTAATGAAAAACTGTTTTTT
CASSLGDRGATNEKLFF
>TRBJ2-1|TRBV2|.|TRBD2
TGTGCCAGCAGTGAAATAGCGGGAGAACGCAATGAGCAGTTCTTC
CASSEIAGERNEQFF
>TRBJ2-5|TRBV2|few|.
TGTGCCAGCAGTGGAGGGGACGGAGAGACCCAGTACTTC
CASSGGDGETQYF
>TRBJ2-5|TRBV14|.|.
TGTGCCAGCAGCCATGCGGAGACCCAGTACTTC
CASSHAETQYF
>TRBJ2-7|TRBV14|.|.
TGTGCCAGCAGCCAAGACGGGGTGGACTACGAGCAGTACTTC
CASSQDGVDYEQYF
>TRBJ2-1|TRBV5-1|.|TRBD2
TGCGCCAGCAGCTTGGCGGGAGGGCCCTATGAGCAGTTCTTC
CASSLAGGPYEQFF
>TRBJ2-1|TRBV19|.|TRBD1
TGTGCCAGTAGTCTAGGGACAGGAGTTTACAATGAGCAGTTCTTC
CASSLGTGVYNEQFF
>TRBJ1-4|TRBV29-1|.|.
TGCAGCGCTTCGTCGGGCAGCACTAATGAAAAACTGTTTTTT
CSASSGSTNEKLFF
>TRBJ2-6|TRBV28|.|.
TGTGCCAGCAGTTTGATCGAGGCAGGTTGGGCTGGGGCCAACGTCCTGACTTTC
CASSLIEAGWAGANVLTF
>TRBJ2-7|TRBV27|.|.
TGTGCCAGCAGTTTTGGGTTGCCGGGGTACGAGCAGTACTTC
CASSFGLPGYEQYF
>TRBJ2-4|TRBV6-6|few|.
TGTGCCAGCAGTTGGTCAACCGCCCACATTCAGTACTTC
CASSWSTAHIQYF
>TRBJ2-7|TRBV25-1|.|TRBD1
TGTGCCACCGGGACAGGGGCCTCCTACGAGCAGTACTTC
CATGTGASYEQYF
>TRBJ1-5|TRBV2|.|TRBD1
TGTGCCAGCAGTGGGGGGACAGCCGGAGGCCAGCCCCAGCATTTT
CASSGGTAGGQPQHF
>TRBJ1-5|TRBV19|.|.
TGTGCCAGTAGTCGACCAGGGAGGAGCAATCAGCCCCAGCATTTT
CASSRPGRSNQPQHF
>TRBJ2-3|TRBV9|.|.
TGTGCCAGCAGCGTAGACGGGACAGATACGCAGTATTTT
CASSVDGTDTQYF
>TRBJ2-7|TRBV6-6|.|.
TGTGCCAGCAGTTACCCTCAATCGTCCTACGAGCAGTACTTC
CASSYPQSSYEQYF
>TRBJ2-1|TRBV19|.|.
TGTGCCAGTAGTAAGACTAGTTTCGATGAGCAGTTCTTC
CASSKTSFDEQFF
>TRBJ1-1|TRBV9|.|.
TGTGCCAGCAGCGTCCTCCCGGACACTGAAGCTTTCTTT
CASSVLPDTEAFF
>TRBJ1-1|TRBV10-3|many|TRBD1
TGTGCCATCAGTGGGGCCCAGGACAGGGGGTGGGACACTGAAGCTTTCTTT
CAISGAQDRGWDTEAFF
>TRBJ2-1|TRBV5-1|.|TRBD2
TGCGCCAGCAGCCCACTAGCGGGAGGGCCCGGGGATGAGCAGTTCTTC
CASSPLAGGPGDEQFF
>TRBJ2-7|TRBV7-9|.|TRBD1
TGTGCCAGCAGTCCAACACTCAGGGGGCTTGAGCAGTACTTC
CASSPTLRGLEQYF
>TRBJ2-7|TRBV28|once|.
TGTGCCAGCCGGGAGAGCTCCTACGAGCAGTACTTC
CASRESSYEQYF
>TRBJ2-1|TRBV5-1|medium-sized|TRBD1
TGCGCCAGCAGCTTGGGACAGGGGGAGCACAATGAGCAGTTCTTC
CASSLGQGEHNEQFF
>TRBJ2-1|TRBV7-6|.|TRBD2
TGTGCCAGCAGCTTAGTCCTAGCGGGAGGGTACGCTGAGCAGTTCTTC
CASSLVLAGGYAEQFF
>TRBJ2-2|TRBV7-6|.|.
TGTGCCAGCAGCTTAGCGCCCAGGGTGGGCCTGTTTTTT
CASSLAPRVGLFF
>TRBJ1-2|TRBV28|few|.
TGTGCCAGCAGTTCTCTTGGACGGAACTATGGCTACACCTTC
CASSSLGRNYGYTF
>TRBJ2-5|TRBV9|.|.
TGTGCCAGCGGAAGGGGCGGGCCCCTTTTGTGGGAGACCCAGTACTTC
CASGRGGPLLWETQYF
>TRBJ2-7|TRBV6-5|.|.
TGTGCCAGCAGTTACCGGCCAGGTAGCTCCTACGAGCAGTACTTC
CASSYRPGSSYEQYF
>TRBJ1-2|TRBV7-6|.|TRBD1
TGTGCCAGCAGCTTATACCCGGGACAGCACCTCTATGGCTACACCTTC
CASSLYPGQHLYGYTF
>TRBJ2-3|TRBV11-2|.|.
TGTGCCAGCAGCTTAAGTATCCAGGCAACAGATACGCAGTATTTT
CASSLSIQATDTQYF
>TRBJ2-3|TRBV2|.|.
TGTGCCAGCAGTGGCAGGCAGGGAACAGATACGCAGTATTTT
CASSGRQGTDTQYF
>TRBJ2-1|TRBV18|.|TRBD1
TGTGCCAGCTCACTCAATCAGGGGGCCTCCTACAGTGAGCAGTTCTTC
CASSLNQGASYSEQFF
>TRBJ1-5|TRBV28|once|.
TGTGCCAGCAGTGGGGCCAACCCTCGTCAGCCCCAGCATTTT
CASSGANPRQPQHF
>TRBJ2-1|TRBV5-4|.|TRBD2
TGTGCCAGCAGCTCCCGGACTAGCGGGGGGCATGGTGAGCAGTTCTTC
CASSSRTSGGHGEQFF